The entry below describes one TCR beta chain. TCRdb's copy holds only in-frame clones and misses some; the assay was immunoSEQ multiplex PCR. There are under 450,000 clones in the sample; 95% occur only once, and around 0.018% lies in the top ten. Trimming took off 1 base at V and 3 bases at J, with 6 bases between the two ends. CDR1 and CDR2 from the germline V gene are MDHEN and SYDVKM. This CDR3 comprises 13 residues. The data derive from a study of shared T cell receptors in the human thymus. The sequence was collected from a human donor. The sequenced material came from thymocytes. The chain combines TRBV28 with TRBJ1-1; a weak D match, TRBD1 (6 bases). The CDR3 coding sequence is TGTGCCAGCAGTTTATCAGGGGACACTGAAGCTTTCTTT. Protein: CASSLSGDTEAFF.